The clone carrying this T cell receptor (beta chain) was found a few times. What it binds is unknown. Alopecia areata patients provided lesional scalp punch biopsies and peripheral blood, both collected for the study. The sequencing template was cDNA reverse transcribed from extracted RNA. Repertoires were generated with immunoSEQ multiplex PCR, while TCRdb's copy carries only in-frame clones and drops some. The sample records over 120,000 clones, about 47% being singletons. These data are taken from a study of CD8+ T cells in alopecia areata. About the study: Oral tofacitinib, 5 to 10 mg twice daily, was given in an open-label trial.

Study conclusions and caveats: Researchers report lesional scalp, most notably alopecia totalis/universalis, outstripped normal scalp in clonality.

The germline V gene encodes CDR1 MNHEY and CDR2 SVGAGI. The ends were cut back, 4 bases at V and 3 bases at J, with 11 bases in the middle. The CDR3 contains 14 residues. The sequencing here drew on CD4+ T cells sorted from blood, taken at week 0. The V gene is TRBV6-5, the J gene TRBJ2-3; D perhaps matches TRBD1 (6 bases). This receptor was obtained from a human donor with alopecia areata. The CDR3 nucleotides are TGTGCCAGCAGTTTAGCAAGGGGGACAGATACGCAGTATTTT. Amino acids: CASSLARGTDTQYF.